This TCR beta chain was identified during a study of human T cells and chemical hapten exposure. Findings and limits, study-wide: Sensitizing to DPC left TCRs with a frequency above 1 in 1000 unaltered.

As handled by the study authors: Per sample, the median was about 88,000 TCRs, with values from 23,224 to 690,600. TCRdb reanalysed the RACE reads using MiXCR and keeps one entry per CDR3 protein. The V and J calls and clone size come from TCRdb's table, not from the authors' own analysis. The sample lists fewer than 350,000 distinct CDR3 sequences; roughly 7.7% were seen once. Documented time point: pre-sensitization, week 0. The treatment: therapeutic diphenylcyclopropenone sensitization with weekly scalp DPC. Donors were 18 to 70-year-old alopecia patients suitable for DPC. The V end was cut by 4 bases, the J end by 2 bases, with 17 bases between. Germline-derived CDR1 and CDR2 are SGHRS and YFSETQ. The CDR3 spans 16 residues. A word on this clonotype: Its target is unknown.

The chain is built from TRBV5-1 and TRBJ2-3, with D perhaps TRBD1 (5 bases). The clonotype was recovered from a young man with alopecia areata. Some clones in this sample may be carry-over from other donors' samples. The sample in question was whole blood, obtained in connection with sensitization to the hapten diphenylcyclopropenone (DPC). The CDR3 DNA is TGCGCCAGCAGCACCGAGACAGCCGCTACCACAGATACGCAGTATTTT. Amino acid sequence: CASSTETAATTDTQYF.